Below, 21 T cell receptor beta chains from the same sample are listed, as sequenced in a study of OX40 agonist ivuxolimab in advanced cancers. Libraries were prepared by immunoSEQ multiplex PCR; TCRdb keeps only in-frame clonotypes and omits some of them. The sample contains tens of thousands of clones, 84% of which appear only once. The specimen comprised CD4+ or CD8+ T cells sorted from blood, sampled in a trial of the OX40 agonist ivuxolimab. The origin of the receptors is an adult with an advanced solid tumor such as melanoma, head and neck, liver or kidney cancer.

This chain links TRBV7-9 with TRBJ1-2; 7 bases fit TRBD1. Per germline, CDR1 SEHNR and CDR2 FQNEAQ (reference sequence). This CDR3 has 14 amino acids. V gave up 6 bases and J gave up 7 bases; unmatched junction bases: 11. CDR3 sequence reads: CASSSNSGGPGYTF. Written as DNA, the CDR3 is TGTGCCAGCAGTTCAAATTCAGGGGGACCTGGCTACACCTTC.

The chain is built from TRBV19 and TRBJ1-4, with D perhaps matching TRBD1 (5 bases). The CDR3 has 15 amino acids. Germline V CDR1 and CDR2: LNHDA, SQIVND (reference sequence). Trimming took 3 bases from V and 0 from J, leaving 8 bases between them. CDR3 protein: CASSIDSATNEKLFF. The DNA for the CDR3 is TGTGCCAGTAGTATCGACAGCGCAACTAATGAAAAACTGTTTTTT.

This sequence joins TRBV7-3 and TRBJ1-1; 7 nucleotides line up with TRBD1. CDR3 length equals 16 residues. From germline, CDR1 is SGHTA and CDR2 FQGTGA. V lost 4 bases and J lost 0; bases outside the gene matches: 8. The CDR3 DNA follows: TGTGCCAGCAGCTCCACCGGGACAGCCCTGAACACTGAAGCTTTCTTT. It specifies CASSSTGTALNTEAFF.

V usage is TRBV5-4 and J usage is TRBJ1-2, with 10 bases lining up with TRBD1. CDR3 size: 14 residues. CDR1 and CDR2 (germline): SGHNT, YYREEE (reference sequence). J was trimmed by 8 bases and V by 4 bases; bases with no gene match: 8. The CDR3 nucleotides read TGTGCCAGCAGCCCCCTTGACAGGGGGCACGGCTACACCTTC. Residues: CASSPLDRGHGYTF.

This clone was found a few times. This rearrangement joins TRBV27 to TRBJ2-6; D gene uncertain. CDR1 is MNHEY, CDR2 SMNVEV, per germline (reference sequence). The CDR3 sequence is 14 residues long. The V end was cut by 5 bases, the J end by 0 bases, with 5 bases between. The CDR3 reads CASSQSSGANVLTF. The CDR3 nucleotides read TGTGCCAGCAGTCAAAGCTCTGGGGCCAACGTCCTGACTTTC.

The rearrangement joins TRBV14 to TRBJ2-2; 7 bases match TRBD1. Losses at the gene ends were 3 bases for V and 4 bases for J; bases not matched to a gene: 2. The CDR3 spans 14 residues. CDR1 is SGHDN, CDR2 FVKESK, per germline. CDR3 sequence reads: CASSHRGITGELFF. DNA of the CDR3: TGTGCCAGCAGCCACAGGGGGATCACCGGGGAGCTGTTTTTT.

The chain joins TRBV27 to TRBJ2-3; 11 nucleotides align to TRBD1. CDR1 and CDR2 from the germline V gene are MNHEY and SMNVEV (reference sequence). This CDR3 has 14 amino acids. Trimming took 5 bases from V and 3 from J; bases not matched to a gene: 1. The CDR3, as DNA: TGTGCCAGCAGTGGACAGGGGGCGACAGATACGCAGTATTTT. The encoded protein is CASSGQGATDTQYF.

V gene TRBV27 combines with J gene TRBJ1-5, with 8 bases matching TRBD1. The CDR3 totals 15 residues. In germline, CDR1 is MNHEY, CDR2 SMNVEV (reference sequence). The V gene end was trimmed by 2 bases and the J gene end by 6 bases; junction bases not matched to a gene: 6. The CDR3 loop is CASSLPDRGCQPQHF. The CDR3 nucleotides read TGTGCCAGCAGTTTACCTGACAGGGGATGTCAGCCCCAGCATTTT.

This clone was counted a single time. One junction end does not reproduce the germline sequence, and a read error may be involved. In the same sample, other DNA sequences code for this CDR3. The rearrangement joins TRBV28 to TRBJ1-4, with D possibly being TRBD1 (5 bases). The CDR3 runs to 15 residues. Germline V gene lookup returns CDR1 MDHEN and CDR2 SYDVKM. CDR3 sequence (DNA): TGTGCCAGCAGAAGGGGAACAGGTCTTAATGAAAAACTATTTTTT. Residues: CASRRGTGLNEKLFF.

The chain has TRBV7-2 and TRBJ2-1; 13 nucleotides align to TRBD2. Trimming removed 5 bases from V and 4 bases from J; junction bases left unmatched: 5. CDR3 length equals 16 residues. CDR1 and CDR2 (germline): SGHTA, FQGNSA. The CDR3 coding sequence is TGTGCCAGCAGCCTAACTAGCGGGGGGGCATACAATGAGCAGTTCTTC. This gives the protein CASSLTSGGAYNEQFF.

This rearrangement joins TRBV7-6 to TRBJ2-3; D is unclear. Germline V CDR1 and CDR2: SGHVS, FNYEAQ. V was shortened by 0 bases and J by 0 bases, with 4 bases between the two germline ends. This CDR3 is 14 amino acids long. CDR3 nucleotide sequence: TGTGCCAGCAGCTTAGCACAGAGCACAGATACGCAGTATTTT. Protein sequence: CASSLAQSTDTQYF.

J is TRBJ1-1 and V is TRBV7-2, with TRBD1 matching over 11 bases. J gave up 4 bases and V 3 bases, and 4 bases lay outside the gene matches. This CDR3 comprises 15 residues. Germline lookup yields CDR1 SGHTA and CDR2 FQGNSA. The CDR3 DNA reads TGTGCCAGCAGCTTCGTCGGGACAGGGGGCACTGAAGCTTTCTTT. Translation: CASSFVGTGGTEAFF.

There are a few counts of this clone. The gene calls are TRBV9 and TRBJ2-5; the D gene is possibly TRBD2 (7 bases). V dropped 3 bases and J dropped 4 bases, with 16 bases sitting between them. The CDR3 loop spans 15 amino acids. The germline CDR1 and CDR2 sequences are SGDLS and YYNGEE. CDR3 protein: CASSERGGWGETQYF. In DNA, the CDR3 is TGTGCCAGCAGCGAGAGGGGGGGCTGGGGAGAGACCCAGTACTTC. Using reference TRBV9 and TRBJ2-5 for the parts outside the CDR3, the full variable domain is DSGVTQTPKHLITATGQRVTLRCSPRSGDLSVYWYQQSLDQGLQFLIQYYNGEERAKGNILERFSAQQFPDLHSELNLSSLELGDSALYFCASSERGGWGETQYFGPGTRLLVL.

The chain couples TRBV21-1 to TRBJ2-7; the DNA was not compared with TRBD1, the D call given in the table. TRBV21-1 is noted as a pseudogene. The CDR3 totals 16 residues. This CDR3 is CASSKRVQGTTYEQYV. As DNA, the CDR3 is TGTGCCAGCAGCAAAAGGGTCCAGGGAACCACCTACGAGCAGTACGTC.

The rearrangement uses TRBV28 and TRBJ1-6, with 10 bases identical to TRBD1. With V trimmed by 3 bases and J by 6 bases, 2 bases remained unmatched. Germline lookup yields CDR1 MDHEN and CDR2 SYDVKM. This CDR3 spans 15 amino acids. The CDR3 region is CASSFRDRGNSPLHF. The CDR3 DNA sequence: TGTGCCAGCAGTTTCCGGGACAGGGGTAATTCACCCCTCCACTTT.

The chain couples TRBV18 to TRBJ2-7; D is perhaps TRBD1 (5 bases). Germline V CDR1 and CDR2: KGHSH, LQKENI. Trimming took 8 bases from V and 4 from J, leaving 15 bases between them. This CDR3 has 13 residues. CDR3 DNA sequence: TGTGCCAGCCGAGGTGGGGCAGCTTACGAGCAGTACTTC. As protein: CASRGGAAYEQYF.

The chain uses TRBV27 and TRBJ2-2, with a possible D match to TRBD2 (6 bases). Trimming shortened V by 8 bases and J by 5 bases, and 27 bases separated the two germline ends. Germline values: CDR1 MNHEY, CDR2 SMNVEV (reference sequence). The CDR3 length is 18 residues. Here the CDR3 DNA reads TGTGCCAGCCGTGCACTTTCGGGTCGCGGGGCCGGGACCGGGGAGCTGTTTTTT. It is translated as CASRALSGRGAGTGELFF.

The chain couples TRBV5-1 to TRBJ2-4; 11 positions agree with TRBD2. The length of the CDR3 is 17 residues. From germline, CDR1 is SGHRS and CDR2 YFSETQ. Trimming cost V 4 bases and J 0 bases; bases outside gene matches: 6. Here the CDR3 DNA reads TGCGCCAGCAGCCCGGGACTAGCGGAGCTAGCCAAAAACATTCAGTACTTC. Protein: CASSPGLAELAKNIQYF.

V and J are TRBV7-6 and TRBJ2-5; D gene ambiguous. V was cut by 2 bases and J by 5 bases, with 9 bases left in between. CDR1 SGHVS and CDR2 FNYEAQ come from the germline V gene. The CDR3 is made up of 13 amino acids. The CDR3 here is CASSLSPGETQYF. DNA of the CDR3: TGTGCCAGCAGCTTATCCCCCGGGGAGACCCAGTACTTC.

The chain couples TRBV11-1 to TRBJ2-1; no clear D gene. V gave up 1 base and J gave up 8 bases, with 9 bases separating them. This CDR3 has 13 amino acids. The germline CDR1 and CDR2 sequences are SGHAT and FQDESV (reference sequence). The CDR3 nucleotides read TGTGCCAGCAGCTTAGGGGCGAACTATGAGCAGTTCTTC. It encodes CASSLGANYEQFF. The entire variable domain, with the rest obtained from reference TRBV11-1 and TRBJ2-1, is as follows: EAEVAQSPRYKITEKSQAVAFWCDPISGHATLYWYRQILGQGPELLVQFQDESVVDDSQLPKDRFSAERLKGVDSTLKIQPAELGDSAMYLCASSLGANYEQFFGPGTRLTVL.

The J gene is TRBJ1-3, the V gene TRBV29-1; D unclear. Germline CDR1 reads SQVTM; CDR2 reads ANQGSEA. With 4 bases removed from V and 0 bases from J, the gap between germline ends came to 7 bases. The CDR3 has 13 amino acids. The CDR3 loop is CSVVGSSGNTIYF. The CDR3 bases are TGCAGCGTTGTGGGCAGCTCTGGAAACACCATATATTTT.